This T cell receptor (beta chain) was found in a study of T cells after posttransplantation cyclophosphamide. Study results and limitations: Blood and skin or GI T cell repertoires showed limited TRB overlap. Donor-recipient repertoire similarity was low at 1-2 months, rising over year one. Recipient CMV seropositivity and CMV reactivation strongly tracked TRB clonality.

A marrow graft followed busulfan-fludarabine conditioning, with cyclophosphamide on days +3 and +4. CDR3 size: 13 residues. Germline lookup yields CDR1 MNHEY and CDR2 SMNVEV (reference sequence). V was trimmed by 3 bases and J by 2 bases, leaving 7 bases between them. A word on this clone: What it binds is not known. This sample also contains other DNA sequences that code for the same CDR3.

Assay used: immunoSEQ multiplex PCR; TCRdb lists only in-frame clones, some missing. The sample lists about 43,000 clones; about 90% were seen once. The genes are TRBV27 and TRBJ1-2; maybe TRBD1 (6 bases). The material sequenced was PBMCs, taken around 60 days after allogeneic stem cell transplant with posttransplant cyclophosphamide. This clonotype was obtained from a male patient aged 60 to 75 who received an allogeneic stem cell transplant from a related donor and was CMV-positive. Some T cells may arise from the graft donor. The CDR3 coding sequence is TGTGCCAGCAGTTTGGGACAAAACTATGGCTACACCTTC. This gives the protein CASSLGQNYGYTF.